This T cell receptor beta chain was recorded in a study of control samples from healthy donors and cancer patients. Profiled with immunoSEQ multiplex PCR; TCRdb holds only in-frame clones, not every one. The table includes 170,000 or so clones, approximately 92% detected once. This clonotype originated in a woman in her thirties or forties in good health. Sequenced sample: blood.

CDR3 in DNA: TGTGCCAGCAGTTACCTTCGGGGGACCGGGGAGCTGTTTTTT. This translates into CASSYLRGTGELFF. The rearrangement uses TRBV6-6 and TRBJ2-2, with D tentatively TRBD2 (6 bases). The length of the CDR3 is 14 residues. Germline-derived CDR1 and CDR2 are MNHNY and SVGAGI (reference sequence). Trimming pared 2 bases from V and 5 bases from J, leaving 9 bases between.